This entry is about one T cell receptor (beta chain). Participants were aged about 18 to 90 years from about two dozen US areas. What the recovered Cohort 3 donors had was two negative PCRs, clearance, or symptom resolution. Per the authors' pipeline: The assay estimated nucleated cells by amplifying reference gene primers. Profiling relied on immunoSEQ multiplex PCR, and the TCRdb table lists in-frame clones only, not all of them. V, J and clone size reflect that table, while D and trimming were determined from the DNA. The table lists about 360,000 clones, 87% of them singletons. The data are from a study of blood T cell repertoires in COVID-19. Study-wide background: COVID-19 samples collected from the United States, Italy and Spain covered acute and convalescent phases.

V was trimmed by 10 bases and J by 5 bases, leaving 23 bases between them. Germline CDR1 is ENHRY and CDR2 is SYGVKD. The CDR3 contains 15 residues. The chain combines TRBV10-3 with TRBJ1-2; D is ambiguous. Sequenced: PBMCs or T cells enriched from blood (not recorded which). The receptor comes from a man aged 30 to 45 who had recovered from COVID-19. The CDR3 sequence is CATRPTGEVVYGYTF. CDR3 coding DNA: TGTGCCACCCGACCTACGGGTGAAGTGGTTTATGGCTACACCTTC.